One and the same sample provided the 32 T cell receptor beta chains below, sequenced in a study of cytomegalovirus exposure and HLA in healthy donors. Both 60 Vbeta primers and 13 Jbeta primers went into the PCR. The table came from immunoSEQ multiplex PCR; TCRdb's copy has only in-frame clones and leaves some out. The table includes approximately 110,000 clones, 83% detected once. The sample consisted of PBMCs. The receptors were sampled from a man between 18 and 35 years old in good health and CMV-seronegative.

This sequence joins TRBV10-3 and TRBJ2-7; no clear D. CDR3 length: 13 residues. V was trimmed by 4 bases and J by 0 bases, leaving 7 bases between them. Germline-derived CDR1 and CDR2 are ENHRY and SYGVKD. The CDR3 is CAISGHSSYEQYF. The CDR3 nucleotides read TGTGCCATCAGTGGACACAGCTCCTACGAGCAGTACTTC.

This clone was observed a few times. The chain employs TRBV28 and TRBJ1-3; D call uncertain. The CDR3 has 14 residues. Germline V CDR1 and CDR2: MDHEN, SYDVKM. Trimming cost V 4 bases and J 1 base, with 8 bases left between them. The chain's CDR3 is CASSSRGSGNTIYF. The CDR3 nucleotides read TGTGCCAGCAGTTCTCGAGGGTCTGGAAACACCATATATTTT.

This clone came up a few times. The V call is TRBV6-5, the J call TRBJ2-7; 8 nucleotides match TRBD1. The CDR3 consists of 12 residues. Germline V gives CDR1 MNHEY, CDR2 SVGAGI. V dropped 5 bases and J dropped 6; count of bases not matched to a gene: 3. The CDR3 loop reads CASSLTGGEQYF. The CDR3 bases are TGTGCCAGCAGTCTCACAGGGGGCGAGCAGTACTTC.

This clone was counted between two and nine times. The V gene is TRBV7-9, the J gene TRBJ2-5, with D maybe TRBD2 (5 bases). The V gene lost 2 bases and the J gene lost 2 bases, with 6 bases spanning the gap. Per germline, CDR1 SEHNR and CDR2 FQNEAQ (reference sequence). This CDR3 has 13 residues. The CDR3 loop is CASSLRRQETQYF. CDR3 nucleotide sequence: TGTGCCAGCAGCTTAAGGAGGCAAGAGACCCAGTACTTC.

The rearrangement uses TRBV7-9 and TRBJ2-7; 9 positions agree with TRBD1. Germline CDR1 and CDR2: SEHNR and FQNEAQ (reference sequence). Trimming took 5 bases from V and 5 from J; bases not matched to a gene: 10. The CDR3 sequence is 15 residues long. The CDR3 loop is CASSLYGTGSHEQYF. As DNA, the CDR3 is TGTGCCAGCAGCCTCTATGGGACAGGGTCACACGAGCAGTACTTC.

This rearrangement joins TRBV7-2 to TRBJ2-4, with 9 bases fitting TRBD2. Germline V lookup: CDR1 SGHTA, CDR2 FQGNSA. Trimming took 2 bases from V and 3 from J; bases not matched to a gene: 11. This CDR3 is built from 18 residues. The CDR3 DNA follows: TGTGCCAGCAGCTTACGGTCGGCGGGAGGGTGGGACAAAAACATTCAGTACTTC. This encodes CASSLRSAGGWDKNIQYF.

This chain connects TRBV7-2 to TRBJ1-5; D ambiguous. The CDR3 covers 12 residues. V was cut by 4 bases and J by 5 bases, with 6 bases left in between. The germline V gene encodes CDR1 SGHTA and CDR2 FQGNSA. The CDR3 here is CASSSGYQPQHF. The CDR3 coding sequence is TGTGCCAGCAGCTCAGGATATCAGCCCCAGCATTTT.

The CDR3 sequence: CASSLVPGQGFVEAFF. The CDR3 DNA reads TGTGCCAGCAGCTTAGTACCGGGACAGGGGTTTGTTGAAGCTTTCTTT. The chain carries TRBV7-9 and TRBJ1-1; 10 nucleotides line up with TRBD1. Looked up from germline, CDR1 is SEHNR and CDR2 is FQNEAQ (reference sequence). The junction had 9 bases not matched to a gene; V was cut back by 1 base and J by 7 bases. The CDR3 is 16 amino acids.

V gene TRBV6-5 combines with J gene TRBJ1-3, with D possibly TRBD1 on 6 matching bases. Trimming cost V 6 bases and J 0 bases, with 12 bases left between them. This CDR3 has 15 amino acids. The germline CDR1 and CDR2 sequences are MNHEY and SVGAGI. The CDR3 sequence: CASSPDRFSGNTIYF. The CDR3 nucleotides are TGTGCCAGCAGCCCCGACAGGTTCTCTGGAAACACCATATATTTT.

The CDR3 here is CASSAIGGDVSGNTIYF. The CDR3 DNA reads as TGTGCCAGCAGCGCGATCGGGGGGGATGTTTCTGGAAACACCATATATTTT. The chain combines TRBV9 with TRBJ1-3; tentatively, D is TRBD1 (5 bases). This CDR3 comprises 17 residues. CDR1 is SGDLS, CDR2 YYNGEE, per germline. The V end was cut by 3 bases, the J end by 1 base, with 17 bases between.

The chain employs TRBV19 and TRBJ2-3; tentatively, D is TRBD2 (6 bases). CDR3 length: 13 residues. Germline V gene data show CDR1 as LNHDA and CDR2 as SQIVND (reference sequence). The V end was cut by 8 bases, the J end by 0 bases, with 9 bases between. CDR3 sequence (DNA): TGTGCCAGTGCAGGGACTAGCACAGATACGCAGTATTTT. The encoded protein is CASAGTSTDTQYF.

The V and J genes are TRBV27 and TRBJ2-1; the D gene is possibly TRBD2 (6 bases). Germline assignment: CDR1 MNHEY and CDR2 SMNVEV (reference sequence). V lost 2 bases, J lost 0 bases, and 14 bases lay in between. This CDR3 comprises 17 residues. The CDR3 nucleotides are TGTGCCAGCAGTTTAGCCCCGCGGGGAAGCTCCTACAATGAGCAGTTCTTC. This translates into CASSLAPRGSSYNEQFF.

The genes are TRBV5-1 and TRBJ2-5, with 13 bases identical to TRBD2. Looked up from germline, CDR1 is SGHRS and CDR2 is YFSETQ. Germline trimming cut 4 bases from V and 2 bases from J; bases unmatched to any gene: 2. This CDR3 is built from 15 residues. CDR3 DNA sequence: TGCGCCAGCAGCCCGGGACTAGCGGGACAAGAGACCCAGTACTTC. Translated: CASSPGLAGQETQYF.

This clone was observed a handful of times. V gene TRBV4-2 combines with J gene TRBJ2-7, with 9 positions matching TRBD1. V gave up 4 bases and J gave up 3 bases; unmatched junction bases: 7. The CDR3 covers 15 residues. Looked up from germline, CDR1 is LGHNA and CDR2 is YNFKEQ. The DNA for the CDR3 is TGTGCCAGCAGCCTTCCGGGACAGGGACACTACGAGCAGTACTTC. Its translation: CASSLPGQGHYEQYF.

The V call is TRBV11-2, the J call TRBJ1-1, with D unresolved. The ends were cut back, 1 base at V and 5 bases at J, with 11 bases in the middle. Looked up from germline, CDR1 is SGHAT and CDR2 is FQNNGV. CDR3 length: 14 residues. CDR3 nucleotide sequence: TGTGCCAGCAGCTTAGGGTCGGGATGGACTGAAGCTTTCTTT. Its protein is CASSLGSGWTEAFF. The full variable domain, its missing parts supplied by reference TRBV11-2 and TRBJ1-1, is EAGVAQSPRYKIIEKRQSVAFWCNPISGHATLYWYQQILGQGPKLLIQFQNNGVVDDSQLPKDRFSAERLKGVDSTLKIQPAKLEDSAVYLCASSLGSGWTEAFFGQGTRLTVV.

The chain employs TRBV10-3 and TRBJ2-3; D may be TRBD2 (6 bases). CDR1 is ENHRY and CDR2 is SYGVKD in the germline V gene. V was trimmed by 4 bases and J by 5 bases, leaving 16 bases between them. The CDR3 is 15 amino acids. The CDR3 DNA reads as TGTGCCATCAGTGTAAGGCGGGGCGGGGAAGATACGCAGTATTTT. It encodes CAISVRRGGEDTQYF.

The rearrangement links TRBV11-2 to TRBJ2-1; TRBD2 matches 8 bases. The CDR3 is 16 amino acids. Germline CDR1 SGHAT, CDR2 FQNNGV. The junction had 5 bases not matched to a gene; V was cut back by 1 base and J by 3 bases. The CDR3 DNA reads TGTGCCAGCAGCTTAGTGTCTAGCGGGCTCTACAATGAGCAGTTCTTC. This translates into CASSLVSSGLYNEQFF.

This sequence joins TRBV11-3 and TRBJ1-1, with D possibly TRBD1 on 5 matching bases. Germline values: CDR1 SGHNT, CDR2 YENEEA. The V and J ends lost 1 base and 4 bases respectively, with 7 bases between them. This CDR3 region has 13 residues. The CDR3 is CASSLVGGTEAFF. The CDR3 nucleotides read TGTGCCAGCAGCTTAGTGGGGGGCACTGAAGCTTTCTTT. Filled out from reference TRBV11-3 and TRBJ1-1, the complete variable domain reads EAGVVQSPRYKIIEKKQPVAFWCNPISGHNTLYWYLQNLGQGPELLIRYENEEAVDDSQLPKDRFSAERLKGVDSTLKIQPAELGDSAVYLCASSLVGGTEAFFGQGTRLTVV.

The chain's CDR3 is CASSQEKTRTVTDTQYF. The DNA of the CDR3 is TGCGCCAGCAGCCAGGAAAAGACTAGAACTGTCACAGATACGCAGTATTTT. J is TRBJ2-3 and V is TRBV4-3; perhaps TRBD2 as D (6 bases). This CDR3 spans 17 amino acids. V shed 3 bases and J shed 2 bases, with 18 bases lying between them. The germline gives CDR1 LGHNA, CDR2 YSLEER.

The chain links TRBV11-3 to TRBJ2-7; TRBD1 aligns across 9 bases. The trim removed 5 bases at V and 4 bases at J, leaving 12 bases unmatched. Germline CDR1 and CDR2: SGHNT and YENEEA. This CDR3 spans 16 amino acids. The CDR3 DNA reads as TGTGCCAGCAGCCCCATCCCCGGGACAGGGATTTACGAGCAGTACTTC. It codes for CASSPIPGTGIYEQYF.

The CDR3 nucleotides are TGCAGCTCCGGGGGTATGAACACTGAAGCTTTCTTT. Translating it yields CSSGGMNTEAFF. V gene TRBV29-1 combines with J gene TRBJ1-1; tentative D call: TRBD1 (5 bases). V dropped 8 bases and J dropped 0 bases, with 10 bases sitting between them. Germline V gives CDR1 SQVTM, CDR2 ANQGSEA. The CDR3 is made up of 12 amino acids. Filled out from reference TRBV29-1 and TRBJ1-1, the complete variable domain reads SAVISQKPSRDICQRGTSLTIQCQVDSQVTMMFWYRQQPGQSLTLIATANQGSEATYESGFVIDKFPISRPNLTFSTLTVSNMSPEDSSIYLCSSGGMNTEAFFGQGTRLTVV.

This chain links TRBV4-3 with TRBJ2-1, with TRBD2 matching 8 bases. This CDR3 contains 17 residues. With 0 bases clipped from V and 8 bases from J, the junction kept 12 bases outside the gene matches. From germline, CDR1 is LGHNA and CDR2 YSLEER. This CDR3 is CASSQDWVNGRADEQFF. The DNA of the CDR3 is TGCGCCAGCAGCCAAGATTGGGTAAACGGGAGGGCCGATGAGCAGTTCTTC.

This sequence joins TRBV19 and TRBJ2-7; 9 bases map to TRBD1. The CDR3 contains 16 residues. Germline-derived CDR1 and CDR2 are LNHDA and SQIVND (reference sequence). J lost 3 bases, V lost 4 bases, and 10 bases had no gene match. The CDR3 bases are TGTGCCAGTAGTAAGAAGGGACAGGGCCTCTACTACGAGCAGTACTTC. Its protein is CASSKKGQGLYYEQYF.

Note on this clone: Within the sample, other DNA sequences also encode this same CDR3. V gene TRBV5-1 combines with J gene TRBJ2-2, with D possibly TRBD1 on 6 matching bases. V shed 2 bases and J shed 1 base, with 9 bases lying between them. The germline V gene has CDR1 SGHRS and CDR2 YFSETQ. This CDR3 has 15 amino acids. CDR3 coding DNA: TGCGCCAGCAGCTTAACGACAGGGAACACCGGGGAGCTGTTTTTT. As protein: CASSLTTGNTGELFF.

In its sample, this clone was seen once. CDR3 loop: CASSDLQGGYGYTF. CDR3 nucleotides: TGTGCCAGCAGTGACCTACAGGGGGGCTATGGCTACACCTTC. V and J are TRBV6-5 and TRBJ1-2, with 8 positions matching TRBD1. There are 14 residues in the CDR3. The ends lost 5 bases at V and 4 bases at J; junction bases unmatched: 6. Germline V gene lookup returns CDR1 MNHEY and CDR2 SVGAGI.

This rearrangement joins TRBV28 to TRBJ1-3, with D possibly being TRBD1 (5 bases). Deletions cut 1 base from V and 4 bases from J, with 14 bases between. This CDR3 comprises 16 residues. Germline CDR1 MDHEN, CDR2 SYDVKM. The CDR3 DNA is TGTGCCAGCAGTTTATTAGTAGGGGATGGAGGAAACACCATATATTTT. It is translated as CASSLLVGDGGNTIYF.

The chain has TRBV2 and TRBJ2-1, with 10 bases that match TRBD2. The CDR3 has 15 amino acids. Germline V gene sequence: CDR1 SNHLY, CDR2 FYNNEI. Germline trimming cut 6 bases from V and 7 bases from J; bases unmatched to any gene: 9. The CDR3 loop reads CASRGTSGAGNEQFF. CDR3 bases: TGTGCCAGCAGGGGTACTAGCGGGGCGGGTAATGAGCAGTTCTTC. Looking up the rest from reference TRBV2 and TRBJ2-1 gives the full variable domain: EPEVTQTPSHQVTQMGQEVILRCVPISNHLYFYWYRQILGQKVEFLVSFYNNEISEKSEIFDDQFSVERPDGSNFTLKIRSTKLEDSAMYFCASRGTSGAGNEQFFGPGTRLTVL.

This chain uses TRBV6-5 with TRBJ1-1, with a weak D call TRBD1 (6 bases). In germline, CDR1 is MNHEY, CDR2 SVGAGI. The CDR3 sequence is 13 residues long. V was cut by 7 bases and J by 6 bases, with 15 bases left in between. CDR3: CASTRTVTSEAFF. For the CDR3, the DNA is TGTGCCAGCACTCGGACAGTTACTTCTGAAGCTTTCTTT.

V usage is TRBV27 and J usage is TRBJ2-7; 12 nucleotides line up with TRBD2. With V trimmed by 2 bases and J by 2 bases, 4 bases remained unmatched. Germline V lookup: CDR1 MNHEY, CDR2 SMNVEV (reference sequence). CDR3 length: 16 amino acids. The CDR3 DNA is TGTGCCAGCAGTTTAACGGGACTAGCGGGTCCCTACGAGCAGTACTTC. This codes for CASSLTGLAGPYEQYF.

The V gene is TRBV6-5, the J gene TRBJ2-7; 11 bases line up with TRBD2. CDR3 length: 14 amino acids. Germline lookup yields CDR1 MNHEY and CDR2 SVGAGI. Trimming at V came to 2 bases and at J to 3 bases, leaving 0 bases not matched to a gene. DNA of the CDR3: TGTGCCAGCAGTTACGGGACTAGCGGCTACGAGCAGTACTTC. As protein: CASSYGTSGYEQYF.

This chain connects TRBV10-1 to TRBJ2-7, with D tentatively TRBD2 (6 bases). Trimming left V 3 bases short and J 0 bases short, with 12 bases between. The CDR3 runs to 15 residues. In germline, CDR1 is WNHNN, CDR2 SYGVQD (reference sequence). CDR3 nucleotide sequence: TGCGCCAGCAGTGATGAGCGCGGGAACTCCTACGAGCAGTACTTC. It specifies CASSDERGNSYEQYF.

The chain carries TRBV7-2 and TRBJ2-3; 8 bases agree with TRBD1. The length of the CDR3 is 17 residues. After removal of 5 bases from V and 2 bases from J, the junction contained 12 bases not matched to a gene. Germline CDR1 SGHTA, CDR2 FQGNSA. The chain's CDR3 is CASSLSTTGAITDTQYF. The CDR3 DNA follows: TGTGCCAGCAGCCTAAGTACGACAGGGGCTATCACAGATACGCAGTATTTT.